The present T cell receptor (beta chain) was sequenced within a study of neurological immune-mediated disorders. General study points: When repertoires were grouped phylogenetically, those of 18 of 34 multiple sclerosis patients fell into one related-CDR3 cluster, a possible signature.

A 10-nucleotide random UMI tagged transcripts in template-switch 5'RACE cDNA synthesis. TCRdb ran MiXCR on the 5' RACE reads and lists one entry per CDR3 protein. The table lists under 35,000 distinct CDR3 sequences, about 1.4% of them singletons. This clonotype was observed at least ten times. Its antigen is not identified. This TCR came from a woman aged 25 to 39 with multiple sclerosis. The sequenced material came from PBMCs.

The CDR3 bases are TGCAGTGCTAGATGGGGGGCTGGGGATACGCAGTATTTT. This gives the protein CSARWGAGDTQYF. The gene calls are TRBV20-1 and TRBJ2-3; D possibly uses TRBD1 or TRBD2 (6 bases each). CDR1 is DFQATT and CDR2 is SNEGSKA in the germline V gene (reference sequence). The V gene lost 2 bases and the J gene lost 6 bases, with 12 bases spanning the gap. The CDR3 runs 13 residues.